A selection of T cell receptor beta chains follows, all from one sample in a study of T-cell reconstitution after alpha-beta-depleted transplantation in children. A single record per CDR3 protein comes from TCRdb applying MiXCR to the PCR reads. The sample gives around 440,000 distinct CDR3 sequences, about 17% of which show up once; approximately 28% is in the top ten. This sample comprised PBMCs, mostly from graft donor cells, obtained 360 days after TCRalphabeta/CD19-depleted stem cell transplant. These receptors were obtained from a boy younger than two who had a stem cell transplant for Wiskott-Aldrich syndrome, so the T cells may come from the graft donor. Both conserved end residues are part of each CDR3. The D gene is left open where the match is weak. Clone size is not always given. Where it is, it says once, few, many or a class for expanded clones.

j_call: TRBJ1-1; v_call: TRBV10-3; d_call: NA; clone_size: NA; cdr3_nt: TGTGCCATCAGTGAGGCGGGGGGGTGGACTGAAGCTTTCTTT; cdr3_aa: CAISEAGGWTEAFF
j_call: TRBJ2-7; v_call: TRBV5-1; d_call: TRBD1; clone_size: few; cdr3_nt: TGCGCCAGCAGCCCCAGACAGGGGGTCGCCTACGAGCAGTACTTC; cdr3_aa: CASSPRQGVAYEQYF
j_call: TRBJ2-5; v_call: TRBV3-1; d_call: TRBD1; clone_size: few; cdr3_nt: TGTGCCAGCAGCCAAGGGACAGGGTATTGGGAGACCCAGTACTTC; cdr3_aa: CASSQGTGYWETQYF
j_call: TRBJ2-2; v_call: TRBV5-1; d_call: NA; clone_size: NA; cdr3_nt: TGCGCCAGCAGACTTCCCCCGGGGGTATCCGGGGAGCTGTTTTTT; cdr3_aa: CASRLPPGVSGELFF
j_call: TRBJ1-4; v_call: TRBV10-3; d_call: NA; clone_size: NA; cdr3_nt: TGTGCCATCAGTCCGGGACAAGGAGTGGAAAAACTGTTTTTT; cdr3_aa: CAISPGQGVEKLFF
j_call: TRBJ2-5; v_call: TRBV28; d_call: NA; clone_size: many; cdr3_nt: TGTGCCAGCAGTTTCGCGGGACAACAAGAGACCCAGTACTTC; cdr3_aa: CASSFAGQQETQYF
j_call: TRBJ2-1; v_call: TRBV7-9; d_call: NA; clone_size: few; cdr3_nt: TGTGCCAGCAGCCCCTTTCGCGGGCCCTACAATGAGCAGTTCTTC; cdr3_aa: CASSPFRGPYNEQFF
j_call: TRBJ1-2; v_call: TRBV5-1; d_call: NA; clone_size: NA; cdr3_nt: TGCGCCAGCAGCCTCGCGGGCGCCGGGTCCTATGGCTACACCTTC; cdr3_aa: CASSLAGAGSYGYTF
j_call: TRBJ2-2; v_call: TRBV20-1; d_call: NA; clone_size: few; cdr3_nt: TGCAGTGCTAGACGAGGGGGATTTACCGGGGAGCTGTTTTTT; cdr3_aa: CSARRGGFTGELFF
j_call: TRBJ2-7; v_call: TRBV20-1; d_call: NA; clone_size: NA; cdr3_nt: TGCAGTGCTAGACGTGGGTCTCGATACGAGCAGTACTTC; cdr3_aa: CSARRGSRYEQYF
j_call: TRBJ1-6; v_call: TRBV11-2; d_call: TRBD1; clone_size: NA; cdr3_nt: TGTGCCAGCAGCCAGGGACAGAGTAATTCACCCCTCCACTTT; cdr3_aa: CASSQGQSNSPLHF
j_call: TRBJ2-7; v_call: TRBV7-9; d_call: NA; clone_size: few; cdr3_nt: TGTGCCAGCAGCTCCCATCGGGGTAGCGTCTACGAGCAGTACTTC; cdr3_aa: CASSSHRGSVYEQYF
j_call: TRBJ2-3; v_call: TRBV15; d_call: NA; clone_size: NA; cdr3_nt: TGTGCCTCGGGGGTAGTCGGGGCAGATACGCAGTATTTT; cdr3_aa: CASGVVGADTQYF
j_call: TRBJ2-1; v_call: TRBV27; d_call: TRBD2; clone_size: few; cdr3_nt: TGTGCCAGCATTCCTACGATGGGGAGGGATGCTGAGCAGTTCTTC; cdr3_aa: CASIPTMGRDAEQFF
j_call: TRBJ2-6; v_call: TRBV18; d_call: TRBD1; clone_size: NA; cdr3_nt: TGTGCCAGCTCACCGTTCAGTTCCAGGGGGCTAGCTGGGGCCAACGTCCTGACTTTC; cdr3_aa: CASSPFSSRGLAGANVLTF
j_call: TRBJ2-7; v_call: TRBV6-5; d_call: NA; clone_size: few; cdr3_nt: TGTGCCAGCAGTTACTCGAAAGGGACACTGCTTTACGAGCAGTACTTC; cdr3_aa: CASSYSKGTLLYEQYF